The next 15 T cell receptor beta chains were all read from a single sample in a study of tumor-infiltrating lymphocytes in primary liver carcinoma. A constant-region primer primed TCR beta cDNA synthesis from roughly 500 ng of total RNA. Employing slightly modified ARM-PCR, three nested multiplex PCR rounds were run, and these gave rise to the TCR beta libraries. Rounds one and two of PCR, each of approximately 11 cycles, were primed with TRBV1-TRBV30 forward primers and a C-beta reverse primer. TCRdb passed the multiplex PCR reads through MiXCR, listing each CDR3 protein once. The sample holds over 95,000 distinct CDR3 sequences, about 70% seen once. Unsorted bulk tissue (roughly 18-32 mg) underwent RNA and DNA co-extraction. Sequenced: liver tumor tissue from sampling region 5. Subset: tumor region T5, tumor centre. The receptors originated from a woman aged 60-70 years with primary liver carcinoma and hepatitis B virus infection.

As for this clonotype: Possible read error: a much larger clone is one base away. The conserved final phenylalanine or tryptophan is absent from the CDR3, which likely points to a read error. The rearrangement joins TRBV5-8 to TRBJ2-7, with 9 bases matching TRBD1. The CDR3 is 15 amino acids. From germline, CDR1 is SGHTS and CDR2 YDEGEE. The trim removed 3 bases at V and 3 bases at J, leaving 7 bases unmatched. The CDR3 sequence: CASSSPGQGLYEQYL. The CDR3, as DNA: TGTGCCAGCAGCTCCCCGGGACAGGGTCTCTACGAGCAGTACCTC.

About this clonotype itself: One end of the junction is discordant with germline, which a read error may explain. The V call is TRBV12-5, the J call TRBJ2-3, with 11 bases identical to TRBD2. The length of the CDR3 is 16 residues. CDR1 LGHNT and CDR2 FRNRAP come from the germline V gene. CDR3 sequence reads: CGSGPGLAGGADTQYF. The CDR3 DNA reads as TGTGGTAGTGGCCCAGGGCTAGCGGGGGGTGCAGATACGCAGTATTTT.

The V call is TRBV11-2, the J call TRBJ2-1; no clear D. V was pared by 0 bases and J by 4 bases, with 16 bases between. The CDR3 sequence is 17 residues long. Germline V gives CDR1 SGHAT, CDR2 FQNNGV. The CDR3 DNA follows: TGTGCCAGCAGCTTAGATGAGGTGGAAGCAGTGTACAATGAGCAGTTCTTC. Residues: CASSLDEVEAVYNEQFF.

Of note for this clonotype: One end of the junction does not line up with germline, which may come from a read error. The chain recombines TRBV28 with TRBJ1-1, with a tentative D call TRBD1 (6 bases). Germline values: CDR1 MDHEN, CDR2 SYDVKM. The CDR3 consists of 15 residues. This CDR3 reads CASMWGGTYNTEASF. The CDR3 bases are TGTGCCAGCATGTGGGGGGGCACGTATAATACTGAAGCTTCCTTT.

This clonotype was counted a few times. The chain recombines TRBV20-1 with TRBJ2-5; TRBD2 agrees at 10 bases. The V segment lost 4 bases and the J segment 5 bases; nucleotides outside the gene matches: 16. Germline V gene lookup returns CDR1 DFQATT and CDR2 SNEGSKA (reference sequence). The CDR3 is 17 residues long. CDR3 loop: CSAKESASGSIIETQYF. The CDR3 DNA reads TGCAGTGCTAAAGAATCTGCTAGCGGGAGTATTATTGAGACCCAGTACTTC.

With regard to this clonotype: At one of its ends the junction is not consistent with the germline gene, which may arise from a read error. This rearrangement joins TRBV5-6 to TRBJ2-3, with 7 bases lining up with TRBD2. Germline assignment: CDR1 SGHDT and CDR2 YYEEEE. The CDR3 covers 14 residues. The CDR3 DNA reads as TGTGCTAGCAGCATACTAGCGCCCACAGATACGCAGTATTTT. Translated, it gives CASSILAPTDTQYF. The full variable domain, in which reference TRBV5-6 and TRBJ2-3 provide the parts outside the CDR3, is DAGVTQSPTHLIKTRGQQVTLRCSPKSGHDTVSWYQQALGQGPQFIFQYYEEEERQRGNFPDRFSGHQFPNYSSELNVNALLLGDSALYLCASSILAPTDTQYFGPGTRLTVL.

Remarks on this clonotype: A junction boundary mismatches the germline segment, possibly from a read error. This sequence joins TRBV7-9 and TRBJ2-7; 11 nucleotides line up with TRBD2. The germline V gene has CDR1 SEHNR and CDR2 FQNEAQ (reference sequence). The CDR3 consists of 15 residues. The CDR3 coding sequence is TGTGCCAACAGCGCGGGACTAGCGGAGTCCTACGAGCAGTACTTC. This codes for CANSAGLAESYEQYF.

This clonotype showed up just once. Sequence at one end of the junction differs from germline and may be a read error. CDR3 residues: CASSGGLAGGPKNSQYF. In DNA form, the CDR3 reads TGTGCCAGCAGCGGGGGACTAGCGGGAGGCCCCAAAAACAGTCAGTACTTC. The chain carries TRBV25-1 and TRBJ2-4, with TRBD2 identical over 15 bases. Per the germline V gene, CDR1 is MGHDK and CDR2 is SYGVNS. The CDR3 runs to 17 residues.

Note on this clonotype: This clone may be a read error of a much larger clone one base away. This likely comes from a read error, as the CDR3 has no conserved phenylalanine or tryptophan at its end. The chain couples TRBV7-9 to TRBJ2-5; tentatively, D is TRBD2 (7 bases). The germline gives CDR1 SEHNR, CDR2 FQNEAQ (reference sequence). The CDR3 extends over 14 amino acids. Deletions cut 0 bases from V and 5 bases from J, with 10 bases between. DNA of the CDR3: TGTGCCAGCAGCTTAGCGCGGGGGCTCGAGACCCAGTACATC. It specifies CASSLARGLETQYI.

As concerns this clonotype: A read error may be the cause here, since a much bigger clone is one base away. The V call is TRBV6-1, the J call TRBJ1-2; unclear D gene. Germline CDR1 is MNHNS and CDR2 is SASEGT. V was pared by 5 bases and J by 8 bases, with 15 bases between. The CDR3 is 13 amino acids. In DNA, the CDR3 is TGTGCCAGCAGTCCCATTCATAGCGAAGGCTACACCTTC. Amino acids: CASSPIHSEGYTF.

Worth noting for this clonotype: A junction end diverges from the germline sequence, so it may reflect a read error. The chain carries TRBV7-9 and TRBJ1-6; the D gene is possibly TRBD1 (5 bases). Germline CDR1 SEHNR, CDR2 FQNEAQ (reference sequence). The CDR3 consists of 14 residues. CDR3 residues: CVSSLAGFNSPLHF. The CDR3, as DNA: TGTGTCAGCAGCTTAGCAGGGTTTAATTCACCCCTCCACTTT.

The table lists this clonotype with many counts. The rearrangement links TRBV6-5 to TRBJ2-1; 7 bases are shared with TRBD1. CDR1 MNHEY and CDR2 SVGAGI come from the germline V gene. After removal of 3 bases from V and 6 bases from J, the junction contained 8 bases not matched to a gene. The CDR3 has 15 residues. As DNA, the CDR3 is TGTGCCAGCAGTTATTGGGGACAGCCCCCCAATGAGCAGTTCTTC. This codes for CASSYWGQPPNEQFF.

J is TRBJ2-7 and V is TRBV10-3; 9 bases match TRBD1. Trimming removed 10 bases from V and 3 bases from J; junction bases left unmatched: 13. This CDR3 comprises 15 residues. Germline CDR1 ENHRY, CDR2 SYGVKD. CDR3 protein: CATNPRGTGNYEQYF. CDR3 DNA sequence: TGTGCCACAAACCCTAGGGGGACAGGGAACTACGAGCAGTACTTC.

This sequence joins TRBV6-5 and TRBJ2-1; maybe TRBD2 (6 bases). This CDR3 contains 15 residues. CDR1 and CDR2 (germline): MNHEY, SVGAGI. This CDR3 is CVSSLTGAAYNEQFF. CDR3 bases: TGTGTAAGCAGTTTGACGGGAGCAGCCTACAATGAGCAGTTCTTC.

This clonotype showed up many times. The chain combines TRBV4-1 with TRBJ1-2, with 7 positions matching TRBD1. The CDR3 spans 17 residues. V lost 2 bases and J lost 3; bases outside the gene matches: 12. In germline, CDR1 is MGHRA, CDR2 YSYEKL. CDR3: CASSQTPGQELYYGYTF. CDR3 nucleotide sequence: TGCGCCAGCAGCCAAACACCCGGACAGGAACTGTACTATGGCTACACCTTC.